These 9 T cell receptor beta chains came from one sample sequenced in a study of vaccination effects on CD4 cells after COVID-19. Following an approximately eleven-day culture, CD4+ T cells were purified. These receptors' antigens are unknown. Generated by immunoSEQ multiplex PCR, the TCRdb table keeps only in-frame clones and is missing some. This sample has about 38,000 clones, with roughly 87% found just once. The material sequenced was CD4+ T cells from PBMCs cultured without peptide, taken before COVID-19 vaccination. The receptors derive from a human donor who received a COVID-19 vaccine.

The gene calls are TRBV18 and TRBJ1-1; D possibly corresponds to TRBD1 (6 bases). Germline V gene data show CDR1 as KGHSH and CDR2 as LQKENI. This CDR3 is 15 amino acids long. V lost 2 bases, J lost 2 bases, and 12 bases lay in between. CDR3 bases: TGTGCCAGCTCACCAAGATCAGGGGATAACACTGAAGCTTTCTTT. This translates into CASSPRSGDNTEAFF.

This sequence joins TRBV19 and TRBJ1-5, with 7 positions matching TRBD1. The CDR3 covers 15 residues. Germline trimming cut 3 bases from V and 5 bases from J; bases unmatched to any gene: 7. From germline, CDR1 is LNHDA and CDR2 SQIVND (reference sequence). As DNA, the CDR3 is TGTGCCAGTAGTATCCCAGGGGGGATGTATCAGCCCCAGCATTTT. Translated, it gives CASSIPGGMYQPQHF.

The rearrangement joins TRBV7-3 to TRBJ2-3; D remains ambiguous. The CDR3 is 13 amino acids. Looked up from germline, CDR1 is SGHTA and CDR2 is FQGTGA. V was cut by 1 base and J by 9 bases, with 11 bases left in between. CDR3 bases: TGTGCCAGCAGCTTAAGTCCCGTCAGCACGCAGTATTTT. Translating it yields CASSLSPVSTQYF.

This chain links TRBV5-1 with TRBJ1-2, with TRBD1 identical over 12 bases. Germline CDR1 is SGHRS and CDR2 is YFSETQ. This CDR3 is 17 amino acids long. V shed 4 bases and J 3 bases; nucleotides not matched to a gene: 10. This CDR3 reads CASSIGTGGVGDYGYTF. For the CDR3, the DNA is TGCGCCAGCAGCATTGGGACAGGGGGCGTGGGGGACTATGGCTACACCTTC.

This clone was seen more than once but under ten times. This chain links TRBV19 with TRBJ1-5; TRBD1 might be the D (6 bases). Germline V CDR1 and CDR2: LNHDA, SQIVND (reference sequence). Trimming left V 2 bases short and J 3 bases short, with 14 bases between. The CDR3 has 16 residues. In DNA form, the CDR3 reads TGTGCCAGTAGTATACCCTGGGGGCAGATCAATCAGCCCCAGCATTTT. Its protein is CASSIPWGQINQPQHF. The full variable domain, rest sourced from reference TRBV19 and TRBJ1-5, is DGGITQSPKYLFRKEGQNVTLSCEQNLNHDAMYWYRQDPGQGLRLIYYSQIVNDFQKGDIAEGYSVSREKKESFPLTVTSAQKNPTAFYLCASSIPWGQINQPQHFGDGTRLSIL.

This chain uses TRBV5-6 with TRBJ2-2; 8 nucleotides line up with TRBD1. CDR1 is SGHDT, CDR2 YYEEEE, per germline. V lost 6 bases, J lost 7 bases, and 17 bases stayed unmatched. CDR3 size: 17 residues. The CDR3 is CASNFLEGQGVGGELFF. The CDR3 region has the DNA TGTGCCAGCAACTTCCTCGAAGGACAGGGCGTTGGCGGGGAGCTGTTTTTT. The full variable domain, in which reference TRBV5-6 and TRBJ2-2 provide the parts outside the CDR3, is DAGVTQSPTHLIKTRGQQVTLRCSPKSGHDTVSWYQQALGQGPQFIFQYYEEEERQRGNFPDRFSGHQFPNYSSELNVNALLLGDSALYLCASNFLEGQGVGGELFFGEGSRLTVL.

The chain uses TRBV19 and TRBJ1-1, with TRBD1 matching 7 bases. Germline loops: CDR1 LNHDA, CDR2 SQIVND (reference sequence). Unmatched junction bases numbered 8, after V lost 6 bases and J lost 1 base. This CDR3 has 15 residues. The DNA of the CDR3 is TGTGCCAGTAGCGCCCCCGGGACAGCGAACACTGAAGCTTTCTTT. Encoded protein: CASSAPGTANTEAFF.

V usage is TRBV7-9 and J usage is TRBJ1-2, with 9 positions matching TRBD1. CDR1 is SEHNR, CDR2 FQNEAQ, per germline (reference sequence). The CDR3 sequence is 15 residues long. V lost 0 bases and J lost 7; bases outside the gene matches: 6. In DNA form, the CDR3 reads TGTGCCAGCAGCTTAGCCCGGACAGGGGTTTGTGGCTACACCTTC. Amino acids: CASSLARTGVCGYTF. Full variable domain (remainder filled in from reference TRBV7-9 and TRBJ1-2): DTGVSQNPRHKITKRGQNVTFRCDPISEHNRLYWYRQTLGQGPEFLTYFQNEAQLEKSRLLSDRFSAERPKGSFSTLEIQRTEQGDSAMYLCASSLARTGVCGYTFGSGTRLTVV.

The sample holds one count of this clone. CDR3 residues: CASSAQGTNEKLFF. The CDR3, as DNA: TGTGCCAGCAGTGCACAGGGTACTAATGAAAAACTGTTTTTT. This chain connects TRBV28 to TRBJ1-4, with a possible D match to TRBD1 (6 bases). The V end was cut by 5 bases, the J end by 2 bases, with 9 bases between. Germline V gene sequence: CDR1 MDHEN, CDR2 SYDVKM. This CDR3 is built from 14 residues.